This record looks at one T cell receptor beta chain sequence and its context. This clone has only a few counts. Its cognate antigen has yet to be identified. One base away there is no much larger clone; base qualities are not given. The sample is drawn from a study of blood T cell repertoires in COVID-19 (dated by TCRdb to the early 2020s). The study in broad terms: Samples from collaborators originated in the United States, Italy and Spain and spanned both the acute and convalescent phases of COVID-19. A de-identified subject ID, COVID-19 status, age in years and sex were almost always included in the sample metadata. Samples came from the ongoing ImmuneRACE study (first 160 participants) plus 1,254 subjects from 6 global collaborators. Where HLA class I and class II types were available, the types were taken from metadata supplied by the sample provider, not from assay-based typing. Deeply sampled blood TCRbeta repertoires from subjects exposed to, actively infected with, or recovered from COVID-19 were included in the dataset. The material from the prospective study consisted of cDNA or gDNA derived from T cells, B-cell-depleted T cells, or PBMCs. A freely available public database, intended as a resource for researchers studying the immune response to SARS-CoV-2, is where the repertoires were released. What the work shows at the level of the full study, not this receptor alone: How much clinical and demographic metadata was included differed by source and by participant, and the metadata was provided uncurated.

CDR1 MNHEY and CDR2 SVGEGT were looked up in the germline V gene. The CDR3, from cysteine to phenylalanine, totals 16 residues. The entry retains the CDR3 DNA only, 48 bases that are in frame from base 1. Trimming removed 2 bases from V and 4 bases from J; the gene matches leave 3 bases unexplained. The collaborating institutions used their own protocols to collect whole blood in K2EDTA tubes. Collaborator samples were shipped for TCRbeta analysis as frozen whole blood, isolated PBMCs, or DNA extracted from either sample type. The immunoSEQ Assay, a bias-controlled multiplex PCR, was used to amplify TCRbeta CDR3 regions from genomic DNA. The study's own analysis went as follows. The number of nucleated cells in each sample was estimated from the amplification of reference gene primers within the assay. Sequence reads were collapsed and filtered to measure the absolute abundance of every unique TCRbeta CDR3 rearrangement. For each sample, productive Simpson clonality was calculated as the square root of Simpson's diversity index across productive rearrangements. Sourced from immuneACCESS, this table was stored by TCRdb with only in-frame sequences that have V and J called. A share of the clones is absent; for the studies checked, an unresolved V gene accounts for under half, and the remainder has no known explanation. From that table come the V and J calls and clone size; the DNA was used to work out D and trimming. Present in this sample are more than 95,000 clones, 80% to 85% of which were seen just once. 3.5% to 5% of the sample comes from the top ten.

The receptor comes from a man aged 55 to 69 with acute or convalescent COVID-19. The sequence links TRBV6-2 or TRBV6-3 to TRBJ2-3, and 13 junctional nucleotides match TRBD2. The sequencing sample was made of peripheral blood. The CDR3 region has the sequence CASSYGLAGVSDTQYF. The nucleotides read TGTGCCAGCAGTTACGGACTAGCGGGAGTATCAGATACGCAGTATTTT.